Each of the 6 T cell receptor beta chains below was sequenced from the same sample in a study of blood T cell repertoires in COVID-19. Profiling relied on immunoSEQ multiplex PCR, and the TCRdb table lists in-frame clones only, not all of them. The profile covers approximately 240,000 clones, with under 90% appearing a single time and 5% to 6.5% taken by the ten largest. The sample was peripheral blood. These receptors were collected from a woman aged 60-70 years who had recovered from COVID-19.

V is TRBV30 and J is TRBJ2-6; 7 nucleotides align to TRBD1. Unmatched junction bases numbered 3, after V lost 5 bases and J lost 2 bases. The CDR3 extends over 14 amino acids. In germline, CDR1 is GTSNPN, CDR2 SVGIG (reference sequence). The CDR3 DNA is TGTGCCTGGGGTGACAGGGCTGGGGCCAACGTCCTGACTTTC. The encoded protein is CAWGDRAGANVLTF.

This sequence joins TRBV5-4 and TRBJ1-6; 7 positions match TRBD1. The V gene's germline CDR1 is SGHNT and CDR2 YYREEE (reference sequence). J was trimmed by 9 bases and V by 1 base; bases with no gene match: 1. The CDR3 extends over 13 amino acids. The CDR3 region is CASSLNRGSPLHF. DNA of the CDR3: TGTGCCAGCAGCTTGAACAGGGGTTCACCCCTCCACTTT.

This rearrangement joins TRBV7-2 to TRBJ2-7, with D hard to call. In germline, CDR1 is SGHTA, CDR2 FQGNSA. This CDR3 is 13 amino acids long. V gave up 0 bases and J gave up 1 base, with 4 bases separating them. The CDR3 bases are TGTGCCAGCAGCTTAGCCGCGTCCTACGAGCAGTACTTC. Translating gives CASSLAASYEQYF. Drawing the rest from reference TRBV7-2 and TRBJ2-7, the complete variable domain is GAGVSQSPSNKVTEKGKDVELRCDPISGHTALYWYRQSLGQGLEFLIYFQGNSAPDKSGLPSDRFSAERTGGSVSTLTIQRTQQEDSAVYLCASSLAASYEQYFGPGTRLTVT.

The genes are TRBV30 and TRBJ1-2; TRBD1 might be the D (5 bases). V was pared by 2 bases and J by 4 bases, with 11 bases between. The CDR3 totals 13 residues. Germline V gives CDR1 GTSNPN, CDR2 SVGIG (reference sequence). The CDR3 here is CAWSFRGTYGYTF. The CDR3 DNA reads TGTGCCTGGAGTTTTAGGGGAACCTATGGCTACACCTTC.

The rearrangement joins TRBV6-4 to TRBJ1-1, with 7 bases identical to TRBD1. From germline, CDR1 is MRHNA and CDR2 SNTAGT. The J segment lost 0 bases and the V segment lost 5 bases, leaving 6 bases of the junction unmatched. The CDR3 contains 15 residues. The CDR3 loop reads CASSRQGYMNTEAFF. CDR3 nucleotides: TGTGCCAGCAGTCGACAGGGCTACATGAACACTGAAGCTTTCTTT.

The chain links TRBV15 to TRBJ2-7; 9 bases match TRBD1. Germline-derived CDR1 and CDR2 are LNHNV and YYDKDF (reference sequence). The CDR3 is made up of 15 amino acids. The trim removed 0 bases at V and 5 bases at J, leaving 5 bases unmatched. DNA for the CDR3: TGTGCCACCAGCAGAGAGGGGGACAGGGTCCACGAGCAGTACTTC. It yields the protein CATSREGDRVHEQYF.